This T cell receptor beta chain came from a study of T-cell reconstitution after alpha-beta-depleted transplantation in children. The germline V and J ends were trimmed by 3 bases and 5 bases, with 16 bases remaining between them. The CDR3 is 15 amino acids. The table lists this clonotype with a few counts. Preparing the TCRbeta library involved the use of unique molecular identifiers. Via MiXCR, TCRdb re-called the PCR reads, giving one row per CDR3 protein. The sample holds a few hundred thousand distinct CDR3 sequences; almost 10% are singletons and the top ten take about a tenth. The V call is TRBV12-3 or TRBV12-4, the J call TRBJ1-1; D possibly corresponds to TRBD1 (5 bases). This receptor was taken from a human donor who donated a stem cell graft to a child with SCID. Sequenced here: PBMCs from the stem cell graft donor, sampled from the stem cell graft. The CDR3 DNA reads TGTGCCAGCAGTTTCGGGGGAGGGATTGGAACTGAAGCTTTCTTT. Its protein is CASSFGGGIGTEAFF.